Listed below are T cell receptor beta chains from one sample, sequenced in a study of monozygotic twins with inflammatory bowel disease. Following a re-call of the 5' RACE reads, TCRdb has one entry per CDR3 protein and lacks DNA. Here the sample table reports about 350,000 distinct CDR3 sequences. Input material: blood. The receptors shown here come from a human donor with ulcerative colitis or Crohn's disease, or a healthy co-twin of an affected twin (not recorded which). Each CDR3 is given with its conserved first and last residue. The order of the fields is V gene, J gene, CDR3 protein.

TRBV20-1,TRBJ2-7,CSAGVDVSYEQYF
TRBV20-1,TRBJ2-3,CSATSSVGTDTQYF
TRBV3-1,TRBJ2-3,CASSQYRDTQYF
TRBV12-3/TRBV12-4,TRBJ1-1,CATHPDRPNTEAFF
TRBV12-3/TRBV12-4,TRBJ1-1,CASSSDGGRGTEAFF
TRBV6-2/TRBV6-3,TRBJ2-2,CASSYGVRELFF
TRBV13,TRBJ2-3,CASSSSGLPTDTQYF
TRBV20-1,TRBJ1-5,CSANSPAIDSNQPQHF
TRBV2,TRBJ2-3,CASLSGSRTDTQYF
TRBV11-1,TRBJ1-2,CASSHSLLRAGFRQDYGYTF
TRBV7-6,TRBJ2-5,CASSLDRGLASEETQYF
TRBV6-2/TRBV6-3,TRBJ2-7,CASSYFSGRAYEQYF
TRBV6-4,TRBJ2-3,CASSRDFGDTQYF
TRBV5-1,TRBJ2-1,CASSLVTSGSGMNEQFF
TRBV5-1,TRBJ2-5,CASRLSSGVQETQYF
TRBV2,TRBJ1-3,CASSRDKYGNTIYF
TRBV7-8,TRBJ2-7,CASSFSGTSGNYEQYF
TRBV12-3/TRBV12-4,TRBJ2-2,CASSFGIPGELFF
TRBV2,TRBJ1-6,CASNPDLNSPLHF
TRBV20-1,TRBJ1-6,CSARVGSPLHF
TRBV15,TRBJ1-6,CATSRDSQGSGSPLHF
TRBV6-1,TRBJ1-5,CASIDSNQPQHF
TRBV2,TRBJ1-2,CASRRTEANYGYTF
TRBV30,TRBJ2-7,CAWSEGLPGSHEQYF
TRBV9,TRBJ2-7,CASSVEGSYEQYF
TRBV7-9,TRBJ2-7,CASRKTSGISYEQYF
TRBV18,TRBJ1-1,CASSTFAGPEAFF
TRBV5-1,TRBJ1-2,CASSPAEAGYGYTF
TRBV2,TRBJ2-7,CASSDGGFGSPTAYEQYF